A selection of T cell receptor beta chains follows, all from one sample in a study of blood T cells in healthy people across ages. Using its own MiXCR run on the 5' RACE reads, TCRdb lists one record per CDR3 protein. The top ten hold about 0.72% of the sample, which has fewer than 1,200,000 distinct CDR3 sequences, around 25% seen once. These records were also assigned to another study, of T cells of mothers and their children.

The material sequenced was blood. These receptors all stem from a girl aged 2 to 10 in good health. Both conserved end residues are part of each CDR3. Fields, in order: J gene, D gene, V gene, clone size, CDR3 DNA, CDR3 protein. A D gene is named only where the DNA matches it firmly. The size field is filled for only some rows; it gives once, few, many or a size class.

>TRBJ2-7|-|TRBV5-1|few
TGCGCCAGCAGCTTGGGCGACATCGGCTACGAGCAGTACTTC
CASSLGDIGYEQYF
>TRBJ2-1|-|TRBV4-1|-
TGCGCCAGCAGCCCCCGGCTGGGCGGGGAGAGGCATGAGCAGTTCTTC
CASSPRLGGERHEQFF
>TRBJ2-7|-|TRBV15|few
TGTGCCACCAGCAGAGTAAAACAAGAACACGAGCAGTACTTC
CATSRVKQEHEQYF
>TRBJ2-5|-|TRBV20-1|few
TGCAGTGCCGCCGGGGCCTCGACAGTAGAAGAGACCCGGTACTTC
CSAAGASTVEETRYF
>TRBJ2-2|TRBD1|TRBV12-3/TRBV12-4|few
TGTGCCAGCAGTCACAACAGACAGGGGCGAAAGGGGGAGCTGTTTTTT
CASSHNRQGRKGELFF
>TRBJ2-1|-|TRBV20-1|-
TGCAGTGCTAACCCCTCGGGCGAGTACAATGAGCAGTTCTTC
CSANPSGEYNEQFF
>TRBJ1-5|-|TRBV28|-
TGTGCCAGCAGATTACCCCAGTTGTCAACGCCCCAGCATTTT
CASRLPQLSTPQHF
>TRBJ2-1|-|TRBV14|many
TGTGCCAGCAGCCTCTCTAGCTATGAGCAGTTCTTC
CASSLSSYEQFF
>TRBJ2-7|-|TRBV7-9|-
TGTGCCAGCACCTCCGGGATGGGAGTAGCACCCTACGAGCAGTACTTC
CASTSGMGVAPYEQYF
>TRBJ1-5|-|TRBV3-1|-
TGTGCCAGCAGCTCGGGACACAGAAATCAGCCCCAGCATTTT
CASSSGHRNQPQHF
>TRBJ2-5|-|TRBV12-3/TRBV12-4|-
TGTGCCAGCAGTTTTTGGGCTAGCTTGGATCAAGAGACCCAGTACTTC
CASSFWASLDQETQYF
>TRBJ1-2|-|TRBV4-2|-
TGTGCCAGCAGCCAATTTTCCACGGACGGAGAAATCTATGGCTACACCTTC
CASSQFSTDGEIYGYTF
>TRBJ2-5|-|TRBV9|few
TGTGCCAGCAGCGCAGGGAACGAAGAGACCCAGTACTTC
CASSAGNEETQYF
>TRBJ2-7|-|TRBV5-1|-
TGCGCCAGCAGCTTAGGACGGGGATGGGAGCAGTACTTC
CASSLGRGWEQYF
>TRBJ1-2|-|TRBV28|-
TGTGCCAGCACCTCCGGCAGGACCTATGGCTACACCTTC
CASTSGRTYGYTF
>TRBJ2-2|TRBD1|TRBV7-9|-
TGTGCCAGCATCGGCTGGACAGGGTCGAACACCGGGGAGCTGTTTTTT
CASIGWTGSNTGELFF
>TRBJ2-2|-|TRBV29-1|-
TGCAGCATCGGGGCCAGGGGGGAGCTGTTTTTT
CSIGARGELFF
>TRBJ2-3|-|TRBV7-9|few
TGTGCCAGCAGCTCGTCATCTTTCACAGATACGCAGTATTTT
CASSSSSFTDTQYF
>TRBJ2-1|-|TRBV5-1|-
TGCGCCAGCAGCTTGGGGACCGGGCCGTTCTACAATGAGCAGTTCTTC
CASSLGTGPFYNEQFF
>TRBJ2-5|TRBD2|TRBV4-2|-
TGTGCCAGCAGCCAAGATCCTAGCGGGGTGACCAGGACCCAGTACTTC
CASSQDPSGVTRTQYF
>TRBJ2-3|TRBD1|TRBV28|once
TGTGCCAGCAGTGGCAATACAGGGGGCGCAAAGGATACGCAGTATTTT
CASSGNTGGAKDTQYF
>TRBJ2-1|-|TRBV7-7|few
TGTGCTAGCAGCCCTCTGCTAATCGGGCGGGGAGTCGCTGAGCAGTTCTTC
CASSPLLIGRGVAEQFF
>TRBJ2-5|-|TRBV7-3|-
TGTGCCAGCAGCACCGGGGGGCAGGGTCAAGAGACCCAGTACTTC
CASSTGGQGQETQYF
>TRBJ2-3|TRBD1|TRBV24-1|-
TGTGCCACCAGTGACCCGGGACAGGGGGCAACAGATACGCAGTATTTT
CATSDPGQGATDTQYF
>TRBJ1-1|-|TRBV29-1|few
TGCAGCGTCCCTCACCTGGGTGAAGCTTTCTTT
CSVPHLGEAFF
>TRBJ2-3|-|TRBV6-4|few
TGTGCCAGGAGACTGGATACGCAGTATTTT
CARRLDTQYF
>TRBJ2-7|-|TRBV4-3|few
TGCGCCAGCAGTCCCGACCACGGTCAGGGAGGCAACGAGCAGTACTTC
CASSPDHGQGGNEQYF
>TRBJ2-5|-|TRBV10-3|many
TGTGCCATCAGTGGGGGGGTCCAAGAGACCCAGTACTTC
CAISGGVQETQYF
>TRBJ2-1|TRBD2|TRBV2|-
TGTGCCAGCGCTAGCGGGGGTCCCTACAATGAGCAGTTCTTC
CASASGGPYNEQFF
>TRBJ2-2|-|TRBV4-1|-
TGCGCCAGCAGCCACGACGGGGAGCTGTTTTTT
CASSHDGELFF
>TRBJ2-7|-|TRBV4-2|-
TGTGCCAGCAGCCAAGATGGAGCGGGTTACGAGCAGTACTTC
CASSQDGAGYEQYF
>TRBJ2-1|-|TRBV5-6|-
TGTGCCAGCACCCCATGGGAGCTTAGTGAGCAGTTCTTC
CASTPWELSEQFF
>TRBJ2-1|-|TRBV4-2|-
TGTGCCAGCAGCCAAGTTAGTAGGACTATAAACTACAATGAGCAGTTCTTC
CASSQVSRTINYNEQFF
>TRBJ2-7|-|TRBV12-3/TRBV12-4|-
TGTGCCAGCAGTCCCGATCAAGCGACAGGCTACGAGCAGTACTTC
CASSPDQATGYEQYF
>TRBJ2-5|TRBD1|TRBV6-1|-
TGTGCCAGCAGTGAGCGTCAGGGGGCAGTTTGGGAGACCCAGTACTTC
CASSERQGAVWETQYF
>TRBJ2-5|-|TRBV18|few
TGTGCCAGCTGCCGAGCGGGTGGCCAAGAGACCCAGTACTTC
CASCRAGGQETQYF
>TRBJ2-1|TRBD2|TRBV29-1|-
TGCAGCGTCCAGCGGACTAGCCGGGCCTACAATGAGCAGTTCTTC
CSVQRTSRAYNEQFF
>TRBJ2-7|-|TRBV5-5|-
TGTGCCAGCAGCCCGGAGGGGGACTACGAGCAGTACTTC
CASSPEGDYEQYF
>TRBJ2-4|TRBD2|TRBV12-3/TRBV12-4|once
TGTGCCAGCAGATTAGCGGGAAGGTCGGACAAAAACATTCAGTACTTC
CASRLAGRSDKNIQYF
>TRBJ2-1|TRBD2|TRBV13|-
TGTGCCAGCGGGACTAGCGGGCCCCAAAAGTTCTTC
CASGTSGPQKFF
>TRBJ1-1|-|TRBV12-3/TRBV12-4|few
TGTGCCAGCGGAAGACAGAAAGCTTTCTTT
CASGRQKAFF
>TRBJ2-5|TRBD2|TRBV6-2/TRBV6-3|-
TGTGCCAGCAGTCAGATTATGGGACTAGATGGTGGGGAGACCCAGTACTTC
CASSQIMGLDGGETQYF
>TRBJ2-1|TRBD2|TRBV11-1|few
TGTGCCAGCAGCTTAGCAGTGAGTAGCGGGAGGGCCAGCTCCTACAATGAGCAGTTCTTC
CASSLAVSSGRASSYNEQFF
>TRBJ2-1|TRBD2|TRBV20-1|few
TGCAGTGCTAGAGATCTATTAGCGGGAGGGCGGGAGGAGCAGTTCTTC
CSARDLLAGGREEQFF
>TRBJ2-1|-|TRBV25-1|-
TGTGCCAGCAGTGAATTTTTCGAGGGGCCCAACAATGAGCAGTTCTTC
CASSEFFEGPNNEQFF
>TRBJ1-2|-|TRBV12-3/TRBV12-4|-
TGTGCCAGCACCAACGGAAGTCCAGGGAGTCGATCTAACTATGGCTACACCTTC
CASTNGSPGSRSNYGYTF
>TRBJ1-5|TRBD1|TRBV4-2|-
TGTGCCAGCAGCCCCTTGAGTACAGGGGATCAGCCCCAGCATTTT
CASSPLSTGDQPQHF